A single sample gave rise to the 29 T cell receptor beta chains below, sequenced in a study of regulatory T cells in long-lasting Graves disease. Time point denoted: persistent/refractory GD, antithyroid drugs over 5 years with positive TRAb. From PBMCs, RNA was extracted and then used to make the TCR library. For TCR beta, libraries came from iRepertoire HTBI primers and Arm-PCR of CDR3 regions. One entry per CDR3 protein, called by TCRdb with MiXCR from the multiplex PCR reads. In the table there are around 340,000 distinct CDR3 sequences, 15% to 20% of which are singletons. The specimen was peripheral blood mononuclear cells (PBMCs), collected when the disease was refractory, from a patient treated with antithyroid drugs. The receptors were sampled from a female donor with Graves disease.

CDR3 DNA: TGCGCCAGCAGCTACGATGGACTAGCGGGCCCCAATACGGGCGGGCAGTACTTC. Encoded protein: CASSYDGLAGPNTGGQYF. The chain recombines TRBV5-1 with TRBJ2-7, with TRBD2 identical over 11 bases. Germline CDR1 and CDR2: SGHRS and YFSETQ. CDR3 length: 18 amino acids. The junction had 20 bases not matched to a gene; V was cut back by 3 bases and J by 9 bases.

This clonotype showed up just a few times. This chain links TRBV5-1 with TRBJ1-5, with TRBD1 identical over 7 bases. Unmatched junction bases numbered 2, after V lost 0 bases and J lost 2 bases. The CDR3 is 15 amino acids. Germline-derived CDR1 and CDR2 are SGHRS and YFSETQ. The CDR3 loop is CASSLAGQGNQPQHF. In nucleotides, the CDR3 is TGCGCCAGCAGCTTGGCAGGACAGGGCAATCAGCCCCAGCATTTT.

The rearrangement links TRBV25-1 to TRBJ2-5; possible D gene TRBD1, 7 bases. The germline V gene has CDR1 MGHDK and CDR2 SYGVNS. V was trimmed by 1 base and J by 4 bases, leaving 10 bases between them. CDR3 size: 14 residues. This CDR3 reads CASSELQGGETQYF. CDR3 coding DNA: TGTGCCAGCAGTGAATTGCAGGGGGGAGAGACCCAGTACTTC. Full variable domain (remainder filled in from reference TRBV25-1 and TRBJ2-5): EADIYQTPRYLVIGTGKKITLECSQTMGHDKMYWYQQDPGMELHLIHYSYGVNSTEKGDLSSESTVSRIRTEHFPLTLESARPSHTSQYLCASSELQGGETQYFGPGTRLLVL.

At least ten counts were recorded for this clonotype. The chain carries TRBV4-1 and TRBJ2-5, with a weak D call TRBD1 (6 bases). Trimming took off 3 bases at V and 5 bases at J, with 16 bases between the two ends. This CDR3 is built from 15 residues. Germline CDR1 reads MGHRA; CDR2 reads YSYEKL. This chain's CDR3 is CASSHPYGGGETQYF. CDR3 nucleotide sequence: TGCGCCAGCAGCCATCCATATGGGGGCGGCGAGACCCAGTACTTC.

The chain recombines TRBV29-1 with TRBJ2-7, with TRBD1 matching 7 bases. The CDR3 length is 15 residues. CDR1 and CDR2 from the germline V gene are SQVTM and ANQGSEA. The trim removed 4 bases at V and 5 bases at J, leaving 14 bases unmatched. The CDR3 loop is CSVGWTGVLLDEQYF. The CDR3 DNA sequence: TGCAGCGTTGGATGGACAGGAGTCTTACTAGACGAGCAGTACTTC.

This clonotype was observed a handful of times. The chain joins TRBV7-3 to TRBJ2-7; 7 nucleotides line up with TRBD2. V trimming: 6 bases; J trimming: 5 bases; junction bases outside the gene matches: 10. CDR3 length: 14 residues. Germline CDR1 is SGHTA and CDR2 is FQGTGA. CDR3 coding DNA: TGTGCCAGCAGTTTTACTAGCGCTAGACACGAGCAGTACTTC. Protein sequence: CASSFTSARHEQYF.

This clonotype was detected ten times or more. The rearrangement links TRBV27 to TRBJ2-1, with 8 bases identical to TRBD2. CDR3 length equals 16 residues. CDR1 is MNHEY, CDR2 SMNVEV, per germline (reference sequence). V lost 4 bases and J lost 4; bases outside the gene matches: 9. CDR3 loop: CASSSLAVLGYNEQFF. The DNA for the CDR3 is TGTGCCAGCAGTTCACTAGCGGTCTTGGGGTACAATGAGCAGTTCTTC.

This clonotype has just a few counts. V gene TRBV6-1 combines with J gene TRBJ1-3; D gene unclear. The CDR3 has 11 residues. The germline V and J ends were trimmed by 6 bases and 8 bases, with 8 bases remaining between them. Germline-derived CDR1 and CDR2 are MNHNS and SASEGT. This CDR3 reads CASSSGDTIYF. The CDR3 coding sequence is TGTGCCAGCAGCTCCGGGGACACCATATATTTT.

This clonotype was counted at least ten times. This sequence joins TRBV12-3 or TRBV12-4 and TRBJ2-7, with a weak D call TRBD2 (5 bases). Trimming took 3 bases from V and 3 from J, leaving 15 bases between them. The CDR3 contains 15 residues. The CDR3 DNA reads as TGTGCCAGCAGTTTTGGCCTAGCCGCGGGCTACGAGCAGTACTTC. Its protein is CASSFGLAAGYEQYF.

As regards this clonotype: A much larger clone sits a single nucleotide away, making a read error possible. The V call is TRBV28, the J call TRBJ1-6; tentative D call: TRBD1 (5 bases). CDR3 length equals 14 residues. CDR1 is MDHEN and CDR2 is SYDVKM in the germline V gene. Trimming stripped 6 bases from V and 9 bases from J, with 15 bases between. The CDR3 sequence: CASSPGGVSSPLHF. For the CDR3, the DNA is TGTGCCAGCAGCCCTGGGGGGGTTAGTTCACCCCTCCACTTT.

Ten or more counts support this clonotype. The chain combines TRBV28 with TRBJ1-1; 7 nucleotides match TRBD1. The CDR3 consists of 17 residues. CDR1 and CDR2 from the germline V gene are MDHEN and SYDVKM. Unmatched junction bases numbered 12, after V lost 4 bases and J lost 1 base. The CDR3 DNA reads TGTGCCAGCAGTTCAGCCATACCGGGACAGTCGAACACTGAAGCTTTCTTT. It yields the protein CASSSAIPGQSNTEAFF.

This clonotype was seen only once. V is TRBV20-1 and J is TRBJ2-7; D gene unclear. The CDR3 length is 14 residues. Trimming stripped 2 bases from V and 6 bases from J, with 17 bases between. The germline V gene has CDR1 DFQATT and CDR2 SNEGSKA (reference sequence). Here the CDR3 DNA reads TGCAGTGCTAGACCCAAACCGAGCTTGGGCGAGCAGTACTTC. This encodes CSARPKPSLGEQYF.

The chain couples TRBV11-1 to TRBJ2-7; 8 bases are a match to TRBD2. The junction had 15 bases not matched to a gene; V was cut back by 5 bases and J by 0 bases. Germline V gives CDR1 SGHAT, CDR2 FQDESV (reference sequence). The CDR3 runs to 18 residues. CDR3 residues: CASSQGAAAGGSSYEQYF. For the CDR3, the DNA is TGTGCCAGCAGCCAAGGTGCGGCGGCGGGGGGTAGCTCCTACGAGCAGTACTTC.

This clonotype was observed many times. J is TRBJ2-7 and V is TRBV7-2, with TRBD2 matching over 8 bases. The CDR3 totals 14 residues. Germline V gives CDR1 SGHTA, CDR2 FQGNSA. The junction had 7 bases not matched to a gene; V was cut back by 2 bases and J by 7 bases. For the CDR3, the DNA is TGTGCCAGCAGCTTACAAGCGGGGGCTAGGGAGCAGTACTTC. The encoded protein is CASSLQAGAREQYF.

This clonotype appeared many times. The V and J genes are TRBV20-1 and TRBJ1-6, with TRBD1 matching over 7 bases. This CDR3 contains 15 residues. Germline V gene data show CDR1 as DFQATT and CDR2 as SNEGSKA (reference sequence). The trim removed 2 bases at V and 4 bases at J, leaving 5 bases unmatched. The chain's CDR3 is CSARFGQVYNSPLHF. CDR3 bases: TGCAGTGCTAGATTCGGACAGGTTTATAATTCACCCCTCCACTTT.

The sample holds many counts of this clonotype. The chain couples TRBV18 to TRBJ1-1, with a tentative D call TRBD1 (5 bases). The CDR3 is 14 amino acids. Germline assignment: CDR1 KGHSH and CDR2 LQKENI. Trimming took 2 bases from V and 2 from J, leaving 9 bases between them. The CDR3 sequence: CASSPTQVNTEAFF. The DNA for the CDR3 is TGTGCCAGCTCACCAACACAGGTCAACACTGAAGCTTTCTTT.

This clonotype was detected once. The junction does not match germline at one end; this may be a read error. The genes are TRBV5-1 and TRBJ2-5; 10 positions agree with TRBD2. The CDR3 extends over 16 amino acids. CDR1 and CDR2 (germline): SGHRS, YFSETQ. CDR3 bases: TGCGCCAGCAGCTTGGGGCTAGCGGGAGTATCAGAGACCCGGTACTTC. Translated: CASSLGLAGVSETRYF. Full variable domain (remainder filled in from reference TRBV5-1 and TRBJ2-5): KAGVTQTPRYLIKTRGQQVTLSCSPISGHRSVSWYQQTPGQGLQFLFEYFSETQRNKGNFPGRFSGRQFSNSRSEMNVSTLELGDSALYLCASSLGLAGVSETRYFGPGTRLLVL.

This clonotype was seen at least ten times. The rearrangement links TRBV20-1 to TRBJ1-2, with D possibly matching TRBD1 (5 bases). The CDR3 extends over 12 amino acids. Germline V lookup: CDR1 DFQATT, CDR2 SNEGSKA (reference sequence). V dropped 6 bases and J dropped 4 bases, with 12 bases sitting between them. The CDR3 loop is CSADTQGYGYTF. The CDR3 nucleotides read TGCAGTGCGGACACGCAGGGCTATGGCTACACCTTC.

V usage is TRBV18 and J usage is TRBJ2-1; 7 bases fit TRBD1. V was pared by 3 bases and J by 2 bases, with 7 bases of the junction left unmatched. Per germline, CDR1 KGHSH and CDR2 LQKENI. CDR3 length: 16 residues. Here the CDR3 DNA reads TGTGCCAGCTCACCGCACGACAGGGAAGCCTACAATGAGCAGTTCTTC. Translated: CASSPHDREAYNEQFF.

The chain recombines TRBV4-1 with TRBJ2-4; 9 bases map to TRBD1. The CDR3 totals 18 residues. Germline V lookup: CDR1 MGHRA, CDR2 YSYEKL. V gave up 1 base and J gave up 0 bases; unmatched junction bases: 7. CDR3 nucleotide sequence: TGCGCCAGCAGCCAAGGGAGACAGGGGGGCATAGCCAAAAACATTCAGTACTTC. Translation: CASSQGRQGGIAKNIQYF.

This clonotype appeared a few times. The chain links TRBV3-1 to TRBJ2-3; D is perhaps TRBD2 (6 bases). The CDR3 is 14 amino acids. V lost 1 base and J 1 base, leaving 6 bases between the germline ends. CDR1 and CDR2 from the germline V gene are LGHDT and YNNKEL (reference sequence). DNA of the CDR3: TGTGCCAGCAGCCAAGGGAGGGGCACAGATACGCAGTATTTT. It yields the protein CASSQGRGTDTQYF.

Notes on this clonotype: The missing conserved phenylalanine or tryptophan at the end of this CDR3 makes a read error likely. This chain links TRBV20-1 with TRBJ2-7, with 12 bases matching TRBD2. V dropped 1 base and J dropped 0; count of bases not matched to a gene: 7. Per germline, CDR1 DFQATT and CDR2 SNEGSKA (reference sequence). CDR3 size: 17 residues. DNA of the CDR3: TGCAGTGCTAGAGCCCTGGGACTAGCGGGTAACTCCTACGAGCAGTACTCC. Protein product: CSARALGLAGNSYEQYS.

This clonotype was detected ten times or more. This chain links TRBV20-1 with TRBJ2-5, with D tentatively TRBD1 or TRBD2 (6 bases each). CDR1 is DFQATT, CDR2 SNEGSKA, per germline (reference sequence). This CDR3 has 15 amino acids. V was cut by 0 bases and J by 2 bases, with 13 bases left in between. Written as DNA, the CDR3 is TGCAGTGCTAGAGATCCCCAGGGGACTCAAGAGACCCAGTACTTC. The encoded protein is CSARDPQGTQETQYF.

This clonotype has at least ten counts. The chain has TRBV7-8 and TRBJ1-2; tentative D call: TRBD1 (5 bases). Trimming removed 2 bases at V and 4 bases at J, with 14 bases between. Per the germline V gene, CDR1 is SGHVS and CDR2 is FQNEAQ. The CDR3 totals 15 residues. As DNA, the CDR3 is TGTGCCAGCAGCTTACAACGGGACCGTGTCTATGGCTACACCTTC. Its protein product is CASSLQRDRVYGYTF.

This rearrangement joins TRBV15 to TRBJ1-2; TRBD1 agrees at 7 bases. CDR1 and CDR2 (germline): LNHNV, YYDKDF (reference sequence). This CDR3 is built from 14 residues. J was trimmed by 4 bases and V by 0 bases; bases with no gene match: 2. The CDR3 nucleotides are TGTGCCACCAGCAGAGATCAGGGGGGCTATGGCTACACCTTC. Protein sequence: CATSRDQGGYGYTF.

The V and J genes are TRBV11-2 and TRBJ2-2; 7 bases line up with TRBD2. The germline gives CDR1 SGHAT, CDR2 FQNNGV. J lost 6 bases, V lost 1 base, and 8 bases had no gene match. CDR3 length: 16 residues. CDR3 sequence (DNA): TGTGCCAGCAGCTTAGGAGGCGGACTAGGTTCCGGGGAGCTGTTTTTT. Its protein product is CASSLGGGLGSGELFF.

The table lists this clonotype with many counts. A much bigger clone sits one base away, suggesting this may be a read error. The chain links TRBV6-1 to TRBJ1-2; TRBD1 is a possible D gene (6 bases). Germline V gene lookup returns CDR1 MNHNS and CDR2 SASEGT. V was trimmed by 6 bases and J by 6 bases, leaving 29 bases between them. This CDR3 is 18 amino acids long. This chain's CDR3 is CASRGNPEQFKRGHGYTF. The CDR3 DNA reads TGTGCCAGCAGGGGAAATCCGGAACAGTTCAAGCGGGGGCATGGCTACACCTTC.

Details on this clonotype: A much larger clone lies one base from this, so it may be a read error. The V and J genes are TRBV6-1 and TRBJ2-7; D may be TRBD1 or TRBD2 (5 bases each). Germline V lookup: CDR1 MNHNS, CDR2 SASEGT. The length of the CDR3 is 14 residues. The CDR3 nucleotides are TGTGCCAGCAGTGGCCTCCGGGACGGCTACGAGCGGTACTTC. Amino acid sequence: CASSGLRDGYERYF.

In DNA, the CDR3 is TGTGCCAGTAGTATAGATAAGGCCACAGATACGCAGTATTTT. Translating it yields CASSIDKATDTQYF. This chain joins TRBV19 and TRBJ2-3, with D uncertain. Germline loops: CDR1 LNHDA, CDR2 SQIVND (reference sequence). The CDR3 has 14 amino acids. V was clipped by 0 bases and J by 2 bases, with 6 bases between them.